Listed below are T cell receptor beta chains from one sample, sequenced in a study of OX40 agonist ivuxolimab in advanced cancers. Libraries were prepared by immunoSEQ multiplex PCR; TCRdb keeps only in-frame clonotypes and omits some of them. The top ten hold more than 20% of the sample, which has 40,000 to 45,000 clones, 70% to 85% seen once. Here the sequenced sample was CD4+ or CD8+ T cells sorted from blood, taken in a trial of the OX40 agonist ivuxolimab. The receptors come from an adult with an advanced solid tumor such as melanoma, head and neck, liver or kidney cancer. The CDR3 runs from the conserved cysteine through the conserved F or W. A D gene is named only where the DNA matches it firmly. The size field is filled for only some rows; it gives once, few, many or a size class.

clone_size	j_call	d_call	v_call	cdr3_aa	cdr3_nt
-	TRBJ1-2	-	TRBV7-2	CASSPFDTNYGYTF	TGTGCCAGCAGCCCTTTTGACACCAACTATGGCTACACCTTC
-	TRBJ2-5	-	TRBV7-2	CASSPDGLRETQYF	TGTGCCAGCAGCCCGGACGGGTTACGGGAGACCCAGTACTTC
-	TRBJ1-3	-	TRBV27	CASSSRTAGNTIYF	TGTGCCAGCAGTTCCCGGACGGCTGGAAACACCATATATTTT
-	TRBJ2-3	-	TRBV11-1	CASSSGDTQYF	TGTGCCAGCAGCTCGGGGGATACGCAGTATTTT
-	TRBJ2-2	TRBD2	TRBV5-1	CASSARLAGNTGELFF	TGCGCCAGCAGCGCTCGACTAGCGGGCAACACCGGGGAGCTGTTTTTT
few	TRBJ1-5	TRBD1	TRBV6-1	CASSAMDRADQPQHF	TGTGCCAGCAGTGCTATGGACAGGGCAGATCAGCCCCAGCATTTT
-	TRBJ2-5	-	TRBV18	CASSKDRTSWETQYF	TGTGCCAGCTCAAAAGACAGGACCTCCTGGGAGACCCAGTACTTC
-	TRBJ2-7	TRBD1	TRBV11-2	CASRQNSGTGGYEQYF	TGTGCCAGCAGACAAAACTCCGGGACAGGGGGCTACGAGCAGTACTTC
once	TRBJ2-1	-	TRBV9	CASSPVRDNEQFF	TGTGCCAGCAGCCCCGTCCGGGACAATGAGCAGTTCTTC
-	TRBJ2-1	TRBD2	TRBV6-4	CASSKGTSGNNEQFF	TGTGCCAGCAGCAAGGGGACTAGCGGGAACAATGAGCAGTTCTTC
-	TRBJ2-3	-	TRBV7-2	CASSRLTDTQYF	TGTGCCAGCAGCCGACTCACAGATACGCAGTATTTT
-	TRBJ1-1	-	TRBV7-2	CASSLGGAGTEAFF	TGTGCCAGCAGCTTAGGGGGCGCGGGAACTGAAGCTTTCTTT
few	TRBJ2-3	-	TRBV18	CASSPVLAGGTDTQYF	TGTGCCAGCTCACCGGTCTTGGCAGGGGGCACAGATACGCAGTATTTT
few	TRBJ2-7	-	TRBV27	CASSLRQDYEQYF	TGTGCCAGCAGTTTAAGGCAGGACTACGAGCAGTACTTC
-	TRBJ1-2	TRBD1	TRBV5-1	CASSLDSGGYGYTF	TGCGCCAGCAGCTTGGATTCAGGGGGCTATGGCTACACCTTC
-	TRBJ1-2	-	TRBV7-2	CASSLDPSQGRNYGYTF	TGTGCCAGCAGCTTAGATCCTTCCCAGGGACGGAACTATGGCTACACCTTC
-	TRBJ1-2	TRBD1	TRBV5-1	CASSLPGQGNYGYTF	TGCGCCAGCAGCCTCCCGGGACAGGGGAACTATGGCTACACCTTC
once	TRBJ2-1	TRBD2	TRBV7-3	CASSSSGSSHNEQFF	TGTGCCAGCAGTTCCAGCGGGAGCTCACACAATGAGCAGTTCTTC
-	TRBJ2-5	-	TRBV27	CASSPLTQETQYF	TGTGCCAGCAGTCCCCTGACCCAAGAGACCCAGTACTTC
-	TRBJ1-6	-	TRBV7-3	CASSTLGPLHF	TGTGCCAGCAGCACCTTGGGGCCCCTCCACTTT
-	TRBJ1-2	-	TRBV7-2	CASSGMGNYGYTF	TGTGCCAGCAGCGGTATGGGAAACTATGGCTACACCTTC
-	TRBJ2-3	-	TRBV7-2	CATSLSRPGTDTQYF	TGTGCCACCTCACTCAGTAGACCCGGCACAGATACGCAGTATTTT
once	TRBJ1-1	-	TRBV19	CASSISNLNTEAFF	TGTGCCAGTAGTATATCCAACCTGAACACTGAAGCTTTCTTT
-	TRBJ1-3	-	TRBV7-8	CASSLARGHPGNTIYF	TGTGCCAGCAGCTTAGCGCGCGGACACCCTGGAAACACCATATATTTT
-	TRBJ2-7	TRBD2	TRBV7-2	CASSLSSSGHSYEQYF	TGTGCCAGCAGCTTATCTTCTAGCGGTCATTCCTACGAGCAGTACTTC
once	TRBJ2-1	-	TRBV4-3	CASSESVSSYNEQFF	TGCGCCAGCTCCGAATCGGTGAGCTCCTACAATGAGCAGTTCTTC
-	TRBJ2-7	TRBD2	TRBV28	CASSTGTRPYEQYF	TGTGCCAGCAGCACCGGGACTAGACCCTACGAGCAGTACTTC
-	TRBJ2-1	-	TRBV7-6	CASSRTNDSSEQFF	TGTGCCAGCAGCCGTACTAACGATTCGAGTGAGCAGTTCTTC
few	TRBJ1-2	-	TRBV10-3	CAIRADGPSNYGYTF	TGTGCCATCAGGGCCGATGGGCCGTCTAACTATGGCTACACCTTC
few	TRBJ2-7	TRBD1	TRBV2	CASSGRTGQPPEQYF	TGTGCCAGCAGTGGGAGGACAGGGCAGCCCCCCGAGCAGTACTTC
many	TRBJ1-5	-	TRBV2	CASSDEVGVSNQPQHF	TGTGCCAGCAGTGATGAGGTGGGGGTGAGCAATCAGCCCCAGCATTTT
-	TRBJ1-5	-	TRBV7-2	CASSLEVYSNQPQHF	TGTGCCAGCAGCTTAGAAGTATATAGCAATCAGCCCCAGCATTTT
-	TRBJ2-3	TRBD1	TRBV27	CASSFYRGPTDTQYF	TGTGCCAGCAGTTTTTACAGGGGGCCCACAGATACGCAGTATTTT
-	TRBJ1-1	-	TRBV6-5	CASSYSNLRQGEAFF	TGTGCCAGCAGTTACTCGAATTTAAGGCAAGGTGAAGCTTTCTTT
-	TRBJ1-4	-	TRBV4-3	CASSQDGDGHEKLFF	TGCGCCAGCAGCCAAGATGGGGACGGGCATGAAAAACTGTTTTTT
-	TRBJ2-7	-	TRBV5-1	CASSLAVNPYEQYF	TGCGCCAGCAGCTTGGCGGTAAACCCCTACGAGCAGTACTTC
once	TRBJ2-7	-	TRBV7-2	CASSLLLSYEQYF	TGTGCCAGCAGCTTACTTCTCTCCTACGAGCAGTACTTC
medium-sized	TRBJ2-1	TRBD2	TRBV9	CASSTMGLADNEQFF	TGTGCCAGCAGCACTATGGGACTAGCGGACAATGAGCAGTTCTTC
-	TRBJ1-3	-	TRBV6-6	CASAVEPQGRRNTIYF	TGTGCCAGCGCTGTAGAACCACAGGGAAGGAGAAACACCATATATTTT
-	TRBJ2-7	-	TRBV15	CATSRPSTSEQYF	TGTGCCACCAGCAGACCTTCTACCAGCGAGCAGTACTTC
-	TRBJ2-7	TRBD1	TRBV10-3	CAISVGTGSEQYF	TGTGCCATCAGTGTGGGGACAGGGTCCGAGCAGTACTTC
-	TRBJ1-1	-	TRBV7-3	CASSLFRDTEAFF	TGTGCCAGCAGCTTATTTCGGGACACTGAAGCTTTCTTT
-	TRBJ2-7	TRBD2	TRBV19	CASSIGTSNYEQYF	TGTGCCAGTAGTATCGGGACTAGTAACTACGAGCAGTACTTC
few	TRBJ1-5	-	TRBV19	CASGQPQHF	TGTGCCAGCGGGCAGCCCCAGCATTTT
-	TRBJ2-1	-	TRBV5-8	CASSLDGPLGFF	TGTGCCAGCAGCTTGGACGGCCCGCTAGGGTTCTTC
-	TRBJ2-1	TRBD2	TRBV5-1	CASSLRVAGENEQFF	TGCGCCAGCAGCTTGAGAGTAGCGGGAGAGAATGAGCAGTTCTTC
-	TRBJ2-5	-	TRBV7-8	CASSWVETQYF	TGTGCCAGCAGCTGGGTCGAGACCCAGTACTTC
-	TRBJ2-2	TRBD2	TRBV27	CASSLWSGGDTGELFF	TGTGCCAGCAGTTTATGGTCGGGGGGGGACACCGGGGAGCTGTTTTTT
-	TRBJ2-7	-	TRBV7-2	CASSLEGAGEQYF	TGTGCCAGCAGCTTGGAGGGGGCGGGCGAGCAGTACTTC
-	TRBJ2-7	-	TRBV27	CASSSDRSHEQYF	TGTGCCAGCAGTTCCGACAGGTCCCACGAGCAGTACTTC
-	TRBJ2-7	TRBD2	TRBV6-6	CATGAGTSGGYEQYF	TGTGCCACAGGAGCCGGGACTAGCGGGGGGTACGAGCAGTACTTC
few	TRBJ2-7	-	TRBV6-1	CASSEGRYPPSFGEQYF	TGTGCCAGCAGTGAGGGGAGGTACCCCCCCTCTTTCGGCGAGCAGTACTTC
-	TRBJ2-2	TRBD1	TRBV5-1	CASSLAPDRVGTGELFF	TGCGCCAGCAGCTTGGCCCCAGACAGGGTTGGCACCGGGGAGCTGTTTTTT
-	TRBJ1-6	-	TRBV7-2	CASSLEISSYNSPLHF	TGTGCCAGCAGCTTAGAGATAAGCTCCTATAATTCACCCCTCCACTTT
-	TRBJ2-1	TRBD2	TRBV5-1	CASSFRALGLAGVYNEQFF	TGCGCCAGCAGCTTCCGGGCCCTGGGACTAGCGGGGGTCTACAATGAGCAGTTCTTC
-	TRBJ2-5	-	TRBV6-5	CASSYGGPPETQYF	TGTGCCAGCAGTTACGGGGGACCCCCCGAGACCCAGTACTTC
-	TRBJ1-4	TRBD1	TRBV6-5	CASRDRGATNEKLFF	TGTGCCAGCAGAGACAGGGGCGCAACTAATGAAAAACTGTTTTTT